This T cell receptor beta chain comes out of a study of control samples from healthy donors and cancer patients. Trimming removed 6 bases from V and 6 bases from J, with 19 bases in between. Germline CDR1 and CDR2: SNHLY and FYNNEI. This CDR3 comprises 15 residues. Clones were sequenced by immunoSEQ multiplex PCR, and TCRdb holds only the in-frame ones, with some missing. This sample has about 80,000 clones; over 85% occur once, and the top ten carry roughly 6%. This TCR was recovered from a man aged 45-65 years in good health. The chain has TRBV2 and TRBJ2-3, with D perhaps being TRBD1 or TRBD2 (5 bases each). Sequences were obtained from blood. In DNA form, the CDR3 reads TGTGCCAGCAGAACCCCGGGACCGCCAAGGGATACGCAGTATTTT. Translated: CASRTPGPPRDTQYF.